Each of the 19 T cell receptor beta chains below was sequenced from the same sample in a study of blood T cell repertoires in COVID-19. Some clones are missing from TCRdb's copy, which holds only in-frame ones; the method was immunoSEQ multiplex PCR. The sample lists 120,000 to 150,000 clones; approximately 86% were seen once. The sequenced sample consisted of PBMCs or T cells enriched from blood (not recorded which). The receptor source for this set is a woman aged 40 to 50 who had been exposed to COVID-19.

The rearrangement links TRBV12-3 or TRBV12-4 to TRBJ1-6; D might be TRBD1 (6 bases). Deletions cut 4 bases from V and 9 bases from J, with 10 bases between. This CDR3 is 13 amino acids long. CDR3 in DNA: TGTGCCAGCAGTTCGACAGGAGGTTCACCCCTCCACTTT. It codes for CASSSTGGSPLHF.

The chain has TRBV3-1 (or the pseudogene TRBV3-2) and TRBJ2-1; D possibly corresponds to TRBD1 (5 bases). Trimming pared 0 bases from V and 2 bases from J, leaving 11 bases between. The CDR3 length is 16 residues. Germline CDR1 and CDR2: LGHDT and YNNKEL (reference sequence). CDR3 sequence reads: CASSQEPVQAYNEQFF. Written as DNA, the CDR3 is TGTGCCAGCAGCCAAGAACCGGTACAGGCCTACAATGAGCAGTTCTTC.

This chain connects TRBV19 to TRBJ1-1; no clear D gene. V was pared by 3 bases and J by 6 bases, with 14 bases between. The CDR3 consists of 14 residues. The V gene's germline CDR1 is LNHDA and CDR2 SQIVND (reference sequence). The DNA of the CDR3 is TGTGCCAGTAGTATTACGAGGGAAGCCCCTGAAGCTTTCTTT. Encoded protein: CASSITREAPEAFF.

This sequence joins TRBV2 and TRBJ2-1; the D gene is possibly TRBD1 (6 bases). V lost 7 bases and J 2 bases, leaving 15 bases between the germline ends. The CDR3 runs 15 residues. Germline CDR1 reads SNHLY; CDR2 reads FYNNEI. The CDR3 spells CASTEGVFTYNEQFF. The CDR3 DNA sequence: TGTGCCAGCACCGAGGGGGTTTTCACCTACAATGAGCAGTTCTTC. Full variable domain (missing parts from reference TRBV2 and TRBJ2-1): EPEVTQTPSHQVTQMGQEVILRCVPISNHLYFYWYRQILGQKVEFLVSFYNNEISEKSEIFDDQFSVERPDGSNFTLKIRSTKLEDSAMYFCASTEGVFTYNEQFFGPGTRLTVL.

V gene TRBV3-1 (or the pseudogene TRBV3-2) combines with J gene TRBJ1-2; D is unresolved. CDR1 and CDR2 from the germline V gene are LGHDT and YNNKEL (reference sequence). CDR3 length equals 14 residues. With 0 bases removed from V and 8 bases from J, the gap between germline ends came to 13 bases. The CDR3 region has the DNA TGTGCCAGCAGCCAAGATCTGGGCATCAAGGGCTACACCTTC. Protein sequence: CASSQDLGIKGYTF.

The rearrangement joins TRBV2 to TRBJ2-5; D is ambiguous. CDR3 length equals 11 residues. Trimming took 3 bases from V and 4 from J, leaving 3 bases between them. Looked up from germline, CDR1 is SNHLY and CDR2 is FYNNEI. CDR3 residues: CASSDRETQYF. The CDR3 DNA reads TGTGCCAGCAGTGACCGAGAGACCCAGTACTTC.

The gene calls are TRBV18 and TRBJ1-1, with 8 bases lining up with TRBD1. Germline V CDR1 and CDR2: KGHSH, LQKENI. The CDR3 totals 13 residues. The junction had 0 bases not matched to a gene; V was cut back by 3 bases and J by 3 bases. As DNA, the CDR3 is TGTGCCAGCTCACCGGACAGGGACACTGAAGCTTTCTTT. As protein: CASSPDRDTEAFF.

The chain has TRBV6-2 or TRBV6-3 and TRBJ2-7, with D tentatively TRBD1 (5 bases). The CDR3 is 12 amino acids. The V end was cut by 5 bases, the J end by 4 bases, with 9 bases between. CDR1 is MNHEY, CDR2 SVGEGT, per germline. In nucleotides, the CDR3 is TGTGCCAGCAGTCAGACAGCTTACGAGCAGTACTTC. Its translation is CASSQTAYEQYF.

The chain's CDR3 is CASSRGEGADTQYF. The CDR3 DNA reads as TGTGCCAGCAGCCGGGGGGAGGGCGCAGATACGCAGTATTTT. The chain links TRBV7-2 to TRBJ2-3, with 7 bases aligning to TRBD2. The CDR3 extends over 14 amino acids. Germline trimming cut 5 bases from V and 4 bases from J; bases unmatched to any gene: 6. Germline CDR1 and CDR2: SGHTA and FQGNSA.

The chain uses TRBV5-6 and TRBJ2-7; D uncertain. With 1 base removed from V and 0 bases from J, the gap between germline ends came to 11 bases. This CDR3 has 15 amino acids. Germline V gene lookup returns CDR1 SGHDT and CDR2 YYEEEE. The CDR3 spells CASSLYSISSYEQYF. The CDR3 bases are TGTGCCAGCAGCTTGTATTCTATAAGCTCCTACGAGCAGTACTTC.

V usage is TRBV27 and J usage is TRBJ1-1; possible D gene TRBD1, 5 bases. Germline CDR1 reads MNHEY; CDR2 reads SMNVEV (reference sequence). The ends were cut back, 7 bases at V and 1 base at J, with 13 bases in the middle. This CDR3 comprises 14 residues. In DNA form, the CDR3 reads TGTGCCAGCAATAAGTGGGGGGAGAACACTGAAGCTTTCTTT. Its translation is CASNKWGENTEAFF.

The chain joins TRBV9 to TRBJ1-1, with D unresolved. CDR3 length: 15 residues. Looked up from germline, CDR1 is SGDLS and CDR2 is YYNGEE. Trimming cost V 0 bases and J 0 bases, with 9 bases left between them. CDR3 nucleotide sequence: TGTGCCAGCAGCGTAGGAGGGAATCTGAACACTGAAGCTTTCTTT. It encodes CASSVGGNLNTEAFF.

The gene calls are TRBV6-7 and TRBJ1-1; D may be TRBD1 (5 bases). TRBV6-7 is assigned to the ORF class and has an uncertain function. V lost 2 bases and J lost 6, with 13 bases in between. The CDR3 covers 14 residues. The CDR3 loop is CASSYPAGIPEAFF. The CDR3, as DNA: TGTGCCAGCAGTTACCCGGCAGGGATCCCTGAAGCTTTCTTT.

The chain is built from TRBV7-8 and TRBJ1-5; 7 positions match TRBD1. Per germline, CDR1 SGHVS and CDR2 FQNEAQ. The length of the CDR3 is 15 residues. V dropped 3 bases and J dropped 3; count of bases not matched to a gene: 5. The CDR3, as DNA: TGTGCCAGCAGCTTCCGGGACAGCCCCAATCAGCCCCAGCATTTT. It translates to CASSFRDSPNQPQHF.

This chain uses TRBV27 with TRBJ2-7, with D tentatively TRBD2 (5 bases). Trimming shortened V by 2 bases and J by 4 bases, and 9 bases separated the two germline ends. Germline V CDR1 and CDR2: MNHEY, SMNVEV (reference sequence). This CDR3 is 13 amino acids long. CDR3 region: CASSLGSGYEQYF. CDR3 nucleotides: TGTGCCAGCAGTTTAGGCAGCGGATACGAGCAGTACTTC.

The chain uses TRBV7-8 and TRBJ1-1; D remains ambiguous. Trimming shortened V by 5 bases and J by 0 bases, and 7 bases separated the two germline ends. Germline assignment: CDR1 SGHVS and CDR2 FQNEAQ. The length of the CDR3 is 13 residues. CDR3 region: CASSLSVNTEAFF. CDR3 DNA: TGTGCCAGCAGCCTGTCGGTGAACACTGAAGCTTTCTTT.

The gene calls are TRBV5-6 and TRBJ2-2; 9 nucleotides align to TRBD1. Germline V CDR1 and CDR2: SGHDT, YYEEEE. V trimming: 3 bases; J trimming: 7 bases; junction bases outside the gene matches: 10. This CDR3 spans 16 amino acids. CDR3 sequence reads: CASSWGQGGFGGELFF. The DNA of the CDR3 is TGTGCCAGCAGCTGGGGACAGGGAGGTTTTGGCGGGGAGCTGTTTTTT.

The J gene is TRBJ2-1, the V gene TRBV12-3 or TRBV12-4, with D possibly TRBD2 on 6 matching bases. The CDR3 is 11 residues long. V shed 8 bases and J shed 7 bases, with 9 bases lying between them. The CDR3 bases are TGTGCCAGCGGGAGGAGTAATGAGCAGTTCTTC. It translates to CASGRSNEQFF.

The chain joins TRBV12-3 or TRBV12-4 to TRBJ1-4, with D possibly TRBD1 on 6 matching bases. V was shortened by 4 bases and J by 8 bases, with 8 bases between the two germline ends. The CDR3 spans 12 residues. CDR3 DNA: TGTGCCAGCAGTTACAGGGTCGAAAAACTGTTTTTT. Translated, it gives CASSYRVEKLFF.